This is a list of T cell receptor beta chains from one sample in a study of T cells in Graves' hyperthyroidism and ophthalmopathy. TCRdb called the multiplex PCR reads again in MiXCR, with one record for every CDR3 protein. The sample contains about 400,000 distinct CDR3 sequences, approximately 14% of which appear only once. What was sequenced was blood. These receptors were taken from a woman younger than 30 with Graves' hyperthyroidism that later progressed to Graves' ophthalmopathy. Both conserved end residues are part of each CDR3. The D gene is left open where the match is weak. Clone size appears in some rows only: once, few, many, or a class for an expanded clone.

d_call: TRBD2; j_call: TRBJ2-1; v_call: TRBV29-1; clone_size: many; cdr3_aa: CSVRTRWDEQFF; cdr3_nt: TGCAGCGTCAGGACTAGATGGGATGAGCAGTTCTTC
d_call: TRBD1; j_call: TRBJ1-2; v_call: TRBV28; clone_size: many; cdr3_aa: CASSLGGQGANYGYTF; cdr3_nt: TGTGCCAGCAGTTTAGGGGGACAGGGAGCTAACTATGGCTACACCTTC
d_call: -; j_call: TRBJ2-1; v_call: TRBV27; clone_size: many; cdr3_aa: CASSLSLANEQFF; cdr3_nt: TGTGCCAGCAGCCTATCATTGGCCAATGAGCAGTTCTTC
d_call: TRBD2; j_call: TRBJ2-7; v_call: TRBV7-2; clone_size: -; cdr3_aa: CASSIRHETSGSDEQYF; cdr3_nt: TGTGCCAGCAGCATACGACACGAGACTAGCGGGAGCGACGAGCAGTACTTC
d_call: TRBD2; j_call: TRBJ2-7; v_call: TRBV13; clone_size: many; cdr3_aa: CASSSTLAGGTGKNEQYF; cdr3_nt: TGTGCCAGCAGCTCGACCCTAGCGGGAGGGACGGGTAAGAACGAGCAGTACTTC
d_call: -; j_call: TRBJ2-1; v_call: TRBV6-1; clone_size: many; cdr3_aa: CASSVPPISYNEQFF; cdr3_nt: TGTGCCAGCAGTGTTCCTCCCATCTCCTACAATGAGCAGTTCTTC
d_call: -; j_call: TRBJ2-2; v_call: TRBV27; clone_size: -; cdr3_aa: CASSFRGFTGELFF; cdr3_nt: TGTGCCAGCAGTTTTCGAGGGTTCACCGGGGAGCTGTTTTTT
d_call: TRBD2; j_call: TRBJ2-4; v_call: TRBV10-3; clone_size: -; cdr3_aa: CAISDEGGPKNIQYF; cdr3_nt: TGTGCCATCAGTGATGAGGGAGGGCCCAAAAACATTCAGTACTTC
d_call: -; j_call: TRBJ1-5; v_call: TRBV5-1; clone_size: few; cdr3_aa: CASSLEGMSNQPQHF; cdr3_nt: TGCGCCAGCAGCTTGGAGGGTATGAGCAATCAGCCCCAGCATTTT
d_call: TRBD2; j_call: TRBJ2-5; v_call: TRBV28; clone_size: few; cdr3_aa: CASSLLSGGRTQETQYF; cdr3_nt: TGTGCCAGCAGTTTACTAAGTGGCGGGAGGACCCAAGAGACCCAGTACTTC
d_call: -; j_call: TRBJ1-3; v_call: TRBV20-1; clone_size: many; cdr3_aa: CSATNQGGNTIYF; cdr3_nt: TGCAGTGCCACGAATCAAGGTGGAAACACCATATATTTT
d_call: TRBD1; j_call: TRBJ2-2; v_call: TRBV27; clone_size: -; cdr3_aa: CASALDDRAITGELFF; cdr3_nt: TGTGCCAGCGCGTTGGACGACAGGGCCATCACCGGGGAGCTGTTTTTT
d_call: TRBD1; j_call: TRBJ2-3; v_call: TRBV5-4; clone_size: few; cdr3_aa: CASSLDGTGGEAQYF; cdr3_nt: TGTGCCAGCAGCTTGGACGGGACAGGGGGCGAGGCGCAGTATTTT
d_call: -; j_call: TRBJ2-7; v_call: TRBV7-9; clone_size: few; cdr3_aa: CASSFTATGAPEQYF; cdr3_nt: TGTGCCAGCAGCTTTACGGCGACAGGCGCACCTGAGCAGTACTTC
d_call: TRBD2; j_call: TRBJ2-7; v_call: TRBV27; clone_size: many; cdr3_aa: CASTAGGRTYEQYF; cdr3_nt: TGTGCCAGCACCGCGGGGGGCCGAACCTACGAGCAGTACTTC
d_call: -; j_call: TRBJ2-1; v_call: TRBV11-3; clone_size: few; cdr3_aa: CASSSHDSDEQFF; cdr3_nt: TGTGCCAGCAGCTCCCACGACTCGGATGAGCAGTTCTTC
d_call: -; j_call: TRBJ2-5; v_call: TRBV10-1; clone_size: many; cdr3_aa: CASSESWEEETQYF; cdr3_nt: TGCGCCAGCAGTGAGTCCTGGGAAGAAGAGACCCAGTACTTC
d_call: TRBD1; j_call: TRBJ2-7; v_call: TRBV7-9; clone_size: many; cdr3_aa: CASTTKGAGYEQYF; cdr3_nt: TGTGCCAGCACCACAAAGGGGGCGGGCTACGAGCAGTACTTC
d_call: -; j_call: TRBJ1-1; v_call: TRBV20-1; clone_size: -; cdr3_aa: CSARPPGRHTEAFF; cdr3_nt: TGCAGTGCTAGACCCCCGGGGAGGCACACTGAAGCTTTCTTT
d_call: -; j_call: TRBJ2-1; v_call: TRBV6-1; clone_size: -; cdr3_aa: CASSPSLNEQFF; cdr3_nt: TGTGCCAGCAGTCCTAGCCTCAATGAGCAGTTCTTC
d_call: -; j_call: TRBJ2-1; v_call: TRBV30; clone_size: many; cdr3_aa: CAWTAPPSYNEQFF; cdr3_nt: TGTGCCTGGACCGCGCCCCCCTCGTACAATGAGCAGTTCTTC
d_call: -; j_call: TRBJ2-1; v_call: TRBV6-6; clone_size: few; cdr3_aa: CASSYSEGANDEQFF; cdr3_nt: TGTGCCAGCAGTTACTCGGAGGGGGCTAACGATGAGCAGTTCTTC
d_call: -; j_call: TRBJ2-3; v_call: TRBV6-1; clone_size: -; cdr3_aa: CASSDEGGGSYTQYF; cdr3_nt: TGTGCCAGCAGTGATGAGGGAGGAGGGTCATATACGCAGTATTTT
d_call: TRBD1; j_call: TRBJ2-7; v_call: TRBV30; clone_size: many; cdr3_aa: CAWSAGTGSWSYEQYF; cdr3_nt: TGTGCCTGGAGTGCGGGGACAGGGAGTTGGTCCTACGAGCAGTACTTC
d_call: TRBD2; j_call: TRBJ2-3; v_call: TRBV28; clone_size: -; cdr3_aa: CASNLGASGSTDTQYF; cdr3_nt: TGTGCCAGCAATTTAGGGGCTAGCGGGAGCACAGATACGCAGTATTTT
d_call: -; j_call: TRBJ2-5; v_call: TRBV24-1; clone_size: -; cdr3_aa: CATSANEAGTYRRLRFWYQETQYF; cdr3_nt: TGTGCCACCAGTGCGAATGAGGCAGGGACCTATCGGAGGTTGCGGTTTTGGTACCAAGAGACCCAGTACTTC
d_call: -; j_call: TRBJ2-1; v_call: TRBV11-2; clone_size: many; cdr3_aa: CASRRGDEQFF; cdr3_nt: TGTGCCAGCAGGAGGGGGGATGAGCAGTTCTTC
d_call: -; j_call: TRBJ2-7; v_call: TRBV6-1; clone_size: many; cdr3_aa: CASSEGYSYEQYF; cdr3_nt: TGTGCCAGCAGTGAAGGTTACTCCTACGAGCAGTACTTC
d_call: TRBD2; j_call: TRBJ2-7; v_call: TRBV5-4; clone_size: many; cdr3_aa: CASSYWGGEQYF; cdr3_nt: TGTGCCAGCAGCTATTGGGGGGGCGAGCAGTACTTC
d_call: -; j_call: TRBJ1-6; v_call: TRBV6-9; clone_size: many; cdr3_aa: CASSYDLGANNSPLHF; cdr3_nt: TGTGCCAGCAGTTATGACCTGGGGGCGAATAATTCACCCCTCCACTTT
d_call: -; j_call: TRBJ2-2; v_call: TRBV28; clone_size: many; cdr3_aa: CASSLPFGATNTGELFF; cdr3_nt: TGTGCCAGCAGTTTACCCTTCGGGGCGACGAACACCGGGGAGCTGTTTTTT
d_call: -; j_call: TRBJ2-2; v_call: TRBV2; clone_size: many; cdr3_aa: CASSEAQVGTGELFF; cdr3_nt: TGTGCCAGCAGTGAAGCGCAGGTGGGAACCGGGGAGCTGTTTTTT
d_call: TRBD1; j_call: TRBJ2-2; v_call: TRBV2; clone_size: many; cdr3_aa: CASRSTGASGELFF; cdr3_nt: TGTGCCAGCAGGTCTACAGGGGCATCCGGGGAGCTGTTTTTT
d_call: -; j_call: TRBJ1-1; v_call: TRBV3-1; clone_size: many; cdr3_aa: CASRLPGTEAFF; cdr3_nt: TGTGCCAGCAGGCTTCCGGGAACTGAAGCTTTCTTT
d_call: TRBD1; j_call: TRBJ2-1; v_call: TRBV28; clone_size: many; cdr3_aa: CASSQLRTGADEQFF; cdr3_nt: TGTGCCAGCAGTCAACTACGGACAGGGGCGGATGAGCAGTTCTTC
d_call: -; j_call: TRBJ2-2; v_call: TRBV6-1; clone_size: -; cdr3_aa: CASNPLVTGELFF; cdr3_nt: TGTGCCAGCAATCCCCTAGTCACCGGGGAGCTGTTTTTT
d_call: TRBD1; j_call: TRBJ2-7; v_call: TRBV2; clone_size: many; cdr3_aa: CASKSDRTSYEQYF; cdr3_nt: TGTGCCAGCAAATCGGACAGGACCTCCTACGAGCAGTACTTC
d_call: TRBD2; j_call: TRBJ2-7; v_call: TRBV6-1; clone_size: few; cdr3_aa: CASIRRGGDHYEQYF; cdr3_nt: TGTGCCAGCATCAGACGGGGAGGGGACCACTACGAGCAGTACTTC
d_call: TRBD2; j_call: TRBJ2-5; v_call: TRBV15; clone_size: few; cdr3_aa: CATHSGSSETQYF; cdr3_nt: TGTGCCACCCATAGCGGGAGCTCAGAGACCCAGTACTTC
d_call: TRBD2; j_call: TRBJ2-7; v_call: TRBV7-8; clone_size: many; cdr3_aa: CAILAGGGYEQYF; cdr3_nt: TGTGCCATCCTAGCGGGAGGGGGCTACGAGCAGTACTTC
d_call: TRBD1; j_call: TRBJ1-1; v_call: TRBV20-1; clone_size: -; cdr3_aa: CSARGGTADLFF; cdr3_nt: TGCAGTGCTAGAGGCGGGACAGCGGATCTTTTCTTT
d_call: TRBD2; j_call: TRBJ2-1; v_call: TRBV9; clone_size: few; cdr3_aa: CASSLLAGEGYNEQFF; cdr3_nt: TGTGCCAGCAGCCTCCTAGCGGGAGAAGGGTACAATGAGCAGTTCTTC
d_call: TRBD2; j_call: TRBJ2-2; v_call: TRBV28; clone_size: many; cdr3_aa: CASYRASGSSGELFF; cdr3_nt: TGTGCCAGCTATAGGGCTAGCGGGAGTTCCGGGGAGCTGTTTTTT
d_call: TRBD2; j_call: TRBJ2-7; v_call: TRBV2; clone_size: many; cdr3_aa: CASRDSLAGGSSYEQYF; cdr3_nt: TGTGCCAGCAGGGATTCCCTAGCGGGAGGGAGCTCCTACGAGCAGTACTTC
d_call: -; j_call: TRBJ2-2; v_call: TRBV5-1; clone_size: many; cdr3_aa: CASKEEGVGPGELFF; cdr3_nt: TGCGCCAGCAAGGAGGAGGGAGTGGGGCCCGGGGAGCTGTTTTTT
d_call: TRBD2; j_call: TRBJ2-7; v_call: TRBV7-8; clone_size: -; cdr3_aa: CASSPTSGSDEQYF; cdr3_nt: TGTGCCAGCAGCCCGACTAGCGGGAGTGACGAGCAGTACTTC
d_call: TRBD1; j_call: TRBJ2-2; v_call: TRBV28; clone_size: many; cdr3_aa: CASRRDRAANTGELFF; cdr3_nt: TGTGCCAGCAGGCGAGACAGGGCTGCGAACACCGGGGAGCTGTTTTTT
d_call: -; j_call: TRBJ2-3; v_call: TRBV20-1; clone_size: many; cdr3_aa: CSAREGGSSWTDTQYF; cdr3_nt: TGCAGTGCTAGAGAGGGCGGGTCCTCTTGGACAGATACGCAGTATTTT
d_call: -; j_call: TRBJ2-2; v_call: TRBV27; clone_size: -; cdr3_aa: CASSPRAGRKSGELFF; cdr3_nt: TGTGCCAGCAGCCCACGCGCAGGGAGAAAGTCCGGGGAGCTGTTTTTT
d_call: -; j_call: TRBJ2-5; v_call: TRBV14; clone_size: -; cdr3_aa: CASSRRQKETQYF; cdr3_nt: TGTGCCAGCAGCCGACGACAGAAAGAGACCCAGTACTTC